This TCR beta chain is from a study of T-cell reconstitution after alpha-beta-depleted transplantation in children. Unique molecular identifiers tagged the TCRbeta library. Each CDR3 protein gets one entry after TCRdb re-called the PCR reads with MiXCR. The profile covers about 120,000 distinct CDR3 sequences, with roughly 23% appearing a single time and roughly 10% taken by the ten largest. This clonotype turned up a few times. Its antigen is unidentified. Study-wide points: T cells produced anew were the main source of T-cell counts and diversity one year after transplant. Approximately two months post-transplant, alpha-beta T cells reportedly originated from several hundred expanded graft clones.

The CDR3 has 15 residues. Trimming shortened V by 6 bases and J by 7 bases, and 21 bases separated the two germline ends. The genes are TRBV12-3 or TRBV12-4 and TRBJ2-5, with TRBD1 as a possible D gene (7 bases). The source material was PBMCs, mostly from graft donor cells, sampled 180 days after TCRalphabeta/CD19-depleted stem cell transplant. The receptor was derived from a male patient between 2 and 10 years old who had a stem cell transplant for chronic granulomatous disease, so the T cells may come from the graft donor. This chain's CDR3 is CASSRDSGQDRTQYF. The DNA for the CDR3 is TGTGCCAGCAGCCGAGATAGCGGACAGGATAGGACCCAGTACTTC.